Listed below are T cell receptor beta chains from one sample, sequenced in a study of blood T cell repertoires in COVID-19. Assay: immunoSEQ multiplex PCR; the TCRdb copy retains only in-frame clones and omits some. The data contain some 150,000 clones, approximately 89% of them singletons. The sequencing input was PBMCs or T cells enriched from blood (not recorded which). These receptors originate from a woman aged 18 to 35 who had recovered from COVID-19. The CDR3 runs from the conserved cysteine through the conserved F or W. The order of the fields is V gene, CDR3 protein.

TRBV18,CASSMGLAEETQYF
TRBV11-2,CAKPGGARTDTQYF
TRBV19,CASSPPGQGLENYYTF
TRBV27,CASSPRTGGLNYGYTF
TRBV5-4,CASSRDRVNEQFF
TRBV4-2,CASSQATAASYNEQFF
TRBV25-1,CASSLASNEQFF
TRBV2,CASLPQGADGYTF
TRBV2,CASSPGTSNQPQHF
TRBV19,CASSRGGSGNTIYF
TRBV30,CAWGDGHYEQYF
TRBV11-2,CASSLGRERYEQYF
TRBV28,CATGQRYEQYF
TRBV4-1,CASSQVSGTAHIEQFF
TRBV7-2,CASTGGRSYEQYF
TRBV18,CASSPTPGLVSYEQYF
TRBV10-1,CAILTSEITDTQYF
TRBV5-8,CASSLGQGARTGELFF
TRBV5-1,CASSLTPVDFSYEQYF
TRBV12-5,CASGLGSSENNEQFF
TRBV6-6,CASSFWDRENQPQHF
TRBV2,CASRELAGGTGELFF
TRBV30,CAWSVLQVGGRANTGELFF
TRBV6-2/TRBV6-3,CASSYSKSLGQTNYGYTF
TRBV19,CASSIGRTYEQYF
TRBV7-9,CASSQPGQGAVSGANVLTF
TRBV5-6,CASSLGSGAEQYF
TRBV27,CASIARREGRYEQYF
TRBV18,CASSPPGSGRYEQYF
TRBV19,CASSIDAGVGELFF
TRBV7-2,CASSPGVSSYNEQFF
TRBV5-1,CASSLEGASGNTIYF
TRBV12-3/TRBV12-4,CASRIPSYGYTF
TRBV28,CGWSSGGEGGNEQFF
TRBV3-1/TRBV3-2,CASSQVAGASTDTQYF
TRBV5-1,CASSLDAGGFIYEQYF
TRBV5-1,CASSSYLGTVQETQYF
TRBV6-5,CASSRDTAQVTQYF
TRBV10-1,CASSECSVCEQFF
TRBV2,CASRQDRAGEKLFF
TRBV18,CASSPAGTAINYGYTF
TRBV7-8,CASSDNYPLSDNEQFF
TRBV28,CASSRVQGLAWDEQYF
TRBV29-1,CSAGESKNIQYF
TRBV7-8,CASSSRGTSGLGQYEQYF
TRBV5-6,CASSIDNYEQYF
TRBV21-1,CASNNRDNSPLHF
TRBV7-8,CASSLGLNYGYTF
TRBV29-1,CSVQRLAGATDTQYF
TRBV28,CASSLPGLAKADEQYF
TRBV12-5,CASGLGSGNTNEQFF
TRBV7-2,CASSPLRIAATDTQYF
TRBV7-8,CASSLVVSTDTQYF
TRBV9,CASSPHYEQYF
TRBV11-2,CASSLALQGGGTEAFF
TRBV6-5,CASIRGPGELFF
TRBV28,CASSSSRGRPRGYGYTF